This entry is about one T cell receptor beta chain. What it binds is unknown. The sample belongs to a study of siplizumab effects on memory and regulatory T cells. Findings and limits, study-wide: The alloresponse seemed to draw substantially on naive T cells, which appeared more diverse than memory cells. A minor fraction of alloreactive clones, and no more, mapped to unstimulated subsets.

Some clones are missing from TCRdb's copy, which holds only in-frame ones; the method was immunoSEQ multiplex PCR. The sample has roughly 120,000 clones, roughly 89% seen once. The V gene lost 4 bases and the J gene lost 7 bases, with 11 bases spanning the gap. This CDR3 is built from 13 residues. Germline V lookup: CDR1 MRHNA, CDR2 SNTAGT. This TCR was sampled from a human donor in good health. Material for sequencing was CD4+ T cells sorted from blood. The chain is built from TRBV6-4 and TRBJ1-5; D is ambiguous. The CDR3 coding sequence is TGTGCCAGCAGTGCAACACCCGCCCAGCCCCAGCATTTT. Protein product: CASSATPAQPQHF.